The clone carrying this T cell receptor (beta chain) was detected many times. These data originate in a study of T-cell reconstitution after alpha-beta-depleted transplantation in children. Preparing the TCRbeta library involved the use of unique molecular identifiers. TCRdb reanalysed the PCR reads using MiXCR and keeps one entry per CDR3 protein. The table records approximately 200,000 distinct CDR3 sequences, 13% to 15% of them present only once. Between the trimmed V and J ends, which lost 5 bases and 14 bases, there was a span of 19 bases. The CDR3 length is 13 residues. Germline V gene data show CDR1 as SGHVS and CDR2 as FQNEAQ.

The source is a human donor who donated a stem cell graft to a child with acute lymphoblastic leukemia. The chain has TRBV7-8 and TRBJ2-1; D remains ambiguous. Sequenced material: PBMCs from the stem cell graft donor, taken from the stem cell graft. The CDR3 reads CASSLDGPPKKFF. DNA for the CDR3: TGTGCCAGCAGCCTTGATGGGCCGCCGAAGAAGTTCTTC.